This T cell receptor beta chain originates from a study of Graves' ophthalmopathy and Graves' hyperthyroidism. General study findings and limits: Detection in blood was also observed for most expanded thyroid clonotypes above 0.001 frequency.

Trimming removed 2 bases at V and 8 bases at J, with 15 bases between. CDR1 and CDR2 (germline): SNHLY, FYNNEI. This CDR3 contains 14 residues. The study amplified TCR beta CDR3 regions using RNA transcripts. Second-round multiplex PCR followed a first-round RT-PCR using HTBI primers. One entry per CDR3 protein, called by TCRdb with MiXCR from the multiplex PCR reads. The top ten clones hold 44% of a sample with 650,000 to 900,000 distinct CDR3 sequences, approximately 40% of them seen once. This clonotype was counted ten times or more. Its antigen is not identified. This TCR was recovered from an adult man with Graves' ophthalmopathy. The specimen was peripheral blood. V gene TRBV2 combines with J gene TRBJ1-2, with D uncertain. CDR3 nucleotide sequence: TGTGCCAGCAGTGAATATGCGCCAGGAATGGGCTACACCTTC. Its protein product is CASSEYAPGMGYTF.